What follows are 3 T cell receptor beta chains derived from one specimen sequenced in a study of blood T cell repertoires in COVID-19. Clones were read by immunoSEQ multiplex PCR, and TCRdb kept only the in-frame ones, dropping some. Found here are around 500,000 clones, around nine tenths of them singletons; the top ten hold about 2%. Sequencing was carried out using PBMCs or T cells enriched from blood (not recorded which). These receptors all stem from a woman aged 40-49 years who had recovered from COVID-19.

The CDR3 DNA reads TGCGCCAGCAGCCAAGATTCGGGCACTAGCGGGGGAGAGACCCAGTACTTC. Encoded protein: CASSQDSGTSGGETQYF. This chain connects TRBV4-3 to TRBJ2-5, with 11 bases lining up with TRBD2. This CDR3 region has 17 residues. Germline loops: CDR1 LGHNA, CDR2 YSLEER. V lost 0 bases to trimming and J lost 4 bases; unmatched junction nucleotides: 7.

J is TRBJ1-4 and V is TRBV4-3, with 7 bases identical to TRBD1. The germline V gene has CDR1 LGHNA and CDR2 YSLEER. This CDR3 is 15 amino acids long. After removal of 2 bases from V and 7 bases from J, the junction contained 7 bases not matched to a gene. The CDR3 nucleotides are TGCGCCAGCAGCCAACCGGGACAGACAGGTGAAAAACTGTTTTTT. Amino acids: CASSQPGQTGEKLFF.

This chain uses TRBV9 with TRBJ1-1; tentatively, D is TRBD1 (5 bases). This CDR3 is 15 amino acids long. The germline V gene has CDR1 SGDLS and CDR2 YYNGEE. Trimming removed 3 bases at V and 10 bases at J, with 22 bases between. The CDR3 DNA reads TGTGCCAGCAGCGCGGACCTGGGCCAGGGTGTCCCAGCTTTCTTT. Translating gives CASSADLGQGVPAFF.